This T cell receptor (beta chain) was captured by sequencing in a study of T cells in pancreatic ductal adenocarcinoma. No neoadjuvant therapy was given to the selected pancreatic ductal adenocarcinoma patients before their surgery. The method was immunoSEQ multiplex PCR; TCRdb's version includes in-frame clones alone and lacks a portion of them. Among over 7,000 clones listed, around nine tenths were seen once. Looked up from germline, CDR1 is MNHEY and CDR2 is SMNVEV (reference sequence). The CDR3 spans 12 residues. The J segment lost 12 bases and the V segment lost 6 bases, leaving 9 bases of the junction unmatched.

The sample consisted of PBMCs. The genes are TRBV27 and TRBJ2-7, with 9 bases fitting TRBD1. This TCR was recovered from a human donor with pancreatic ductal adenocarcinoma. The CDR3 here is CASSQGQGVTYF. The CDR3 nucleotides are TGTGCCAGCAGCCAGGGACAGGGAGTTACGTACTTC.